This entry describes one TCR beta chain. Its cognate antigen is unknown. This sample was taken from a study of T cell repertoires in cytomegalovirus infection. Looking at the study overall: Through public TCR beta signatures, both CMV infection and matching HLA type were indicated.

General study findings and limits: Within the response measured ex vivo, HLA-C-restricted CMV-specific TCR beta clonotypes were dominant.

TCRdb re-called the reads through MiXCR, storing one row per CDR3 protein. The data hold about 740,000 distinct CDR3 sequences, with 35% observed a single time. The source is a human donor in good health (CMV status not recorded). Some clones in this sample may be carry-over from other donors' samples. Sequencing was performed on PBMCs.

CDR3 residues: CASTPGGLETQYF. The CDR3 DNA reads TGTGCCAGCACCCCGGGGGGGTTGGAGACCCAGTACTTC. The rearrangement uses TRBV2 and TRBJ2-5; 8 nucleotides match TRBD2. CDR3 size: 13 residues. CDR1 is SNHLY, CDR2 FYNNEI, per germline. Trimming removed 7 bases from V and 5 bases from J; junction bases left unmatched: 6.